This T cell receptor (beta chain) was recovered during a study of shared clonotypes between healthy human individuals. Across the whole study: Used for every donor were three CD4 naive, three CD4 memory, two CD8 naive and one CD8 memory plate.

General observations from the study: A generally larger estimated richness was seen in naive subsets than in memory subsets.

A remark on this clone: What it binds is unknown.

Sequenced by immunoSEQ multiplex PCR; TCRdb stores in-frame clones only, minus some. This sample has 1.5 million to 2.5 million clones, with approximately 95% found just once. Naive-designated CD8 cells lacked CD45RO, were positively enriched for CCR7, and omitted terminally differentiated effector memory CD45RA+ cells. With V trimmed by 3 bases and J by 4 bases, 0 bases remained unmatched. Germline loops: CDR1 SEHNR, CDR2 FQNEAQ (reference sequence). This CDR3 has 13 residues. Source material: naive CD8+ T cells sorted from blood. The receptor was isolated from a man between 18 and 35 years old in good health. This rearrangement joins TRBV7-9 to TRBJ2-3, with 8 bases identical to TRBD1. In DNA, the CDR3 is TGTGCCAGCAGCTTGACAGGGGCAGATACGCAGTATTTT. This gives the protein CASSLTGADTQYF.